The clone carrying this T cell receptor beta chain turned up a few times. Its specificity is unknown. This specimen comes from a study of CD8 T cells in ankylosing spondylitis. Quantitative molecular-barcoded 5'-RACE generated the TCR beta libraries. TCRdb called the 5' RACE reads again in MiXCR, with one record for every CDR3 protein. The table has around 770,000 distinct CDR3 sequences, 15% to 20% seen once. Overall study findings and caveats: The study looked at matched synovial fluid samples from ankylosing spondylitis patients. Disease-linked clones were reported to be significantly enriched there. Blood from ankylosing spondylitis patients appeared to carry a characteristic roughly eight-variant TCR beta motif. In peripheral blood, disease-linked CD8+ clones occurred at relatively low frequencies. Past research had described some motif variants in reactive arthritis synovial fluid and blood.

Per germline, CDR1 MGHDK and CDR2 SYGVNS. This CDR3 is 15 amino acids long. Trimming cost V 3 bases and J 2 bases; bases outside gene matches: 7. The clonotype was recovered from a male donor with ankylosing spondylitis. This chain uses TRBV25-1 with TRBJ2-7; 7 nucleotides line up with TRBD1. The sequencing sample was made of blood, either unsorted or a sorted T cell fraction (not recorded which). The CDR3 DNA sequence: TGTGCCAGCAGTGACCCCCAGGGGGATACCTACGAGCAGTACTTC. Translated, it gives CASSDPQGDTYEQYF.